The next 21 T cell receptor beta chains were all read from a single sample in a study of response to subunit inactivated influenza vaccine. TCRdb re-analysed the RT-PCR reads in MiXCR, keeping a single row per CDR3 protein. The sample contains about 540,000 distinct CDR3 sequences, around 21% of which appear only once. This same sample was also taken into another study, of T cells expressing NK-cell markers. This second study notes: The authors generated TCR beta cDNA through 5'RACE template switching with UMIs.

Specimen: CD4+ T cells sorted from PBMCs, collected 11 to 12 days after vaccination. Receptors were obtained from a man in his forties or fifties who received an inactivated influenza vaccine.

This chain connects TRBV29-1 to TRBJ2-5, with D unclear. Trimming took off 6 bases at V and 2 bases at J, with 13 bases between the two ends. The CDR3 is made up of 13 amino acids. Germline V lookup: CDR1 SQVTM, CDR2 ANQGSEA. The CDR3 loop reads CSVRNSPQETQYF. Written as DNA, the CDR3 is TGCAGCGTACGGAACAGCCCTCAAGAGACCCAGTACTTC.

This clonotype was recorded a few times. The chain combines TRBV29-1 with TRBJ1-2; weak D call: TRBD1 (6 bases). Deletions cut 2 bases from V and 5 bases from J, with 18 bases between. The CDR3 covers 15 residues. Germline V gene sequence: CDR1 SQVTM, CDR2 ANQGSEA. In nucleotides, the CDR3 is TGCAGCGTTGAATCTGGCGGGGGGCCCATTTATGGCTACACCTTC. Protein: CSVESGGGPIYGYTF. The full variable domain, with the rest looked up from reference TRBV29-1 and TRBJ1-2, is SAVISQKPSRDICQRGTSLTIQCQVDSQVTMMFWYRQQPGQSLTLIATANQGSEATYESGFVIDKFPISRPNLTFSTLTVSNMSPEDSSIYLCSVESGGGPIYGYTFGSGTRLTVV.

This clonotype was counted only a few times. DNA for the CDR3: TGTGCCACCAGTGACCGACTAGCGGGAACCACAGATACGCAGTATTTT. As protein: CATSDRLAGTTDTQYF. The chain recombines TRBV24-1 with TRBJ2-3, with 11 bases fitting TRBD2. J gave up 2 bases and V 4 bases, and 4 bases lay outside the gene matches. CDR1 and CDR2 from the germline V gene are KGHDR and SFDVKD. The length of the CDR3 is 16 residues.

The V call is TRBV25-1, the J call TRBJ1-6; 9 bases align to TRBD1. This CDR3 contains 15 residues. V gave up 5 bases and J gave up 10 bases; unmatched junction bases: 9. Germline V CDR1 and CDR2: MGHDK, SYGVNS. CDR3 protein: CASSTTGTGFSPLHF. Here the CDR3 DNA reads TGTGCCAGCAGTACCACCGGGACAGGGTTCTCACCCCTCCACTTT.

The table lists this clonotype with a few counts. The V and J genes are TRBV12-3 or TRBV12-4 and TRBJ2-5, with TRBD2 identical over 8 bases. The junction had 6 bases not matched to a gene; V was cut back by 3 bases and J by 3 bases. The CDR3 contains 15 residues. The DNA for the CDR3 is TGTGCCAGCAGTTTCGCGGGGGGCACAGAAGAGACCCAGTACTTC. It encodes CASSFAGGTEETQYF.

This clonotype turned up a few times. This chain uses TRBV20-1 with TRBJ1-1; TRBD1 aligns across 7 bases. The germline gives CDR1 DFQATT, CDR2 SNEGSKA (reference sequence). J was trimmed by 0 bases and V by 5 bases; bases with no gene match: 3. This CDR3 has 13 amino acids. CDR3 coding DNA: TGCAGTGCTGAGGGACAGATGAACACTGAAGCTTTCTTT. Its protein is CSAEGQMNTEAFF.

This clonotype was observed many times. The chain couples TRBV7-9 to TRBJ2-7, with a weak D call TRBD1 (6 bases). The CDR3 extends over 15 amino acids. Germline loops: CDR1 SEHNR, CDR2 FQNEAQ (reference sequence). V lost 3 bases and J lost 5, with 17 bases in between. The CDR3 loop is CASSLDPLRGNEQYF. CDR3 nucleotides: TGTGCCAGCAGCTTGGACCCTTTGAGGGGGAACGAGCAGTACTTC.

The rearrangement links TRBV7-2 to TRBJ1-2; D unclear. V was shortened by 1 base and J by 7 bases, with 13 bases between the two germline ends. The CDR3 is 14 amino acids. CDR1 SGHTA and CDR2 FQGNSA come from the germline V gene. DNA for the CDR3: TGTGCCAGCAGCTTAGAACGGGTGGTCGGTGGCTACACCTTC. This gives the protein CASSLERVVGGYTF.

This clonotype was counted only a few times. The chain joins TRBV18 to TRBJ2-5; either TRBD1 or TRBD2 may supply D (5 bases each). The germline gives CDR1 KGHSH, CDR2 LQKENI. The CDR3 length is 15 residues. V was clipped by 3 bases and J by 2 bases, with 13 bases between them. The CDR3 DNA is TGTGCCAGCTCACCCCCGGGACGGATACAAGAGACCCAGTACTTC. Translating gives CASSPPGRIQETQYF. The full variable domain, in which reference TRBV18 and TRBJ2-5 provide the parts outside the CDR3, is NAGVMQNPRHLVRRRGQEARLRCSPMKGHSHVYWYRQLPEEGLKFMVYLQKENIIDESGMPKERFSAEFPKEGPSILRIQQVVRGDSAAYFCASSPPGRIQETQYFGPGTRLLVL.

The chain has TRBV29-1 and TRBJ1-5; weak D call: TRBD1 (6 bases). Germline V gene data show CDR1 as SQVTM and CDR2 as ANQGSEA. Between the trimmed V and J ends, which lost 6 bases and 2 bases, there was a span of 8 bases. The CDR3 sequence is 12 residues long. The CDR3 DNA follows: TGCAGCGTCGGGACACGCAATCAGCCCCAGCATTTT. Translating it yields CSVGTRNQPQHF.

The V call is TRBV6-1, the J call TRBJ1-1; D gene ambiguous. Germline loops: CDR1 MNHNS, CDR2 SASEGT. The CDR3 totals 14 residues. Trimming removed 6 bases from V and 5 bases from J, with 16 bases in between. For the CDR3, the DNA is TGTGCCAGCAGCCTCTCCGCAAGAAGTACTGAAGCTTTCTTT. This codes for CASSLSARSTEAFF.

This clonotype was counted between two and nine times. The rearrangement links TRBV12-3 or TRBV12-4 to TRBJ1-5, with TRBD1 matching over 8 bases. The CDR3 consists of 14 residues. The J segment lost 2 bases and the V segment lost 4 bases, leaving 1 base of the junction unmatched. The CDR3 region is CASSWTGRNQPQHF. CDR3 nucleotides: TGTGCCAGCAGTTGGACAGGGCGCAATCAGCCCCAGCATTTT.

The chain couples TRBV18 to TRBJ1-3; D is uncertain. Deletions cut 3 bases from V and 0 bases from J, with 9 bases between. Germline loops: CDR1 KGHSH, CDR2 LQKENI. This CDR3 comprises 15 residues. CDR3 in DNA: TGTGCCAGCTCACCGGTGGGGAGCTCTGGAAACACCATATATTTT. It encodes CASSPVGSSGNTIYF.

This clonotype has just a few counts. The chain couples TRBV12-3 or TRBV12-4 to TRBJ1-1; weak D call: TRBD1 (6 bases). The V and J ends lost 6 bases and 8 bases respectively, with 13 bases between them. The CDR3 is 12 residues long. The CDR3 bases are TGTGCCAGCAGCCCCGGACAGTGGGAAGCTTTCTTT. It specifies CASSPGQWEAFF.

The V call is TRBV20-1, the J call TRBJ1-4, with unresolved D. The CDR3 is 13 amino acids. Germline CDR1 DFQATT, CDR2 SNEGSKA (reference sequence). Between the trimmed V and J ends, which lost 4 bases and 4 bases, there was a span of 10 bases. The CDR3 nucleotides are TGCAGTGCTAAGGACCCCGGTAATGAAAAACTGTTTTTT. Translating it yields CSAKDPGNEKLFF.

The table lists this clonotype with a few counts. J is TRBJ2-3 and V is TRBV20-1; a weak D match, TRBD2 (7 bases). Germline V gene sequence: CDR1 DFQATT, CDR2 SNEGSKA (reference sequence). The CDR3 contains 15 residues. V lost 5 bases to trimming and J lost 4 bases, with 19 bases between them. This CDR3 is CSAPPTRGGADTQYF. Here the CDR3 DNA reads TGCAGTGCTCCGCCCACAAGGGGGGGGGCAGATACGCAGTATTTT.

V usage is TRBV20-1 and J usage is TRBJ1-5, with TRBD1 matching 9 bases. With 3 bases clipped from V and 3 bases from J, the junction kept 12 bases outside the gene matches. Germline loops: CDR1 DFQATT, CDR2 SNEGSKA (reference sequence). CDR3 length: 17 amino acids. DNA for the CDR3: TGCAGTGCTAGCCCCGTGGGACAGGGACTATACAATCAGCCCCAGCATTTT. This codes for CSASPVGQGLYNQPQHF.

The chain has TRBV2 and TRBJ1-2; D may be TRBD1 (5 bases). The germline V gene encodes CDR1 SNHLY and CDR2 FYNNEI. The V gene lost 6 bases and the J gene lost 0 bases, with 11 bases spanning the gap. The CDR3 is made up of 14 amino acids. The CDR3 nucleotides are TGTGCCAGCAGGACAGAGAATTCTAACTATGGCTACACCTTC. This gives the protein CASRTENSNYGYTF.

The V and J genes are TRBV20-1 and TRBJ2-2; the D gene could be TRBD1 or TRBD2 (6 bases each). The CDR3 extends over 18 amino acids. Germline V lookup: CDR1 DFQATT, CDR2 SNEGSKA (reference sequence). V lost 5 bases and J 4 bases, leaving 26 bases between the germline ends. CDR3: CSAPRGGGTFRGTGELFF. The CDR3 DNA reads TGCAGTGCTCCCAGAGGAGGGGGAACCTTTAGAGGCACCGGGGAGCTGTTTTTT.

The rearrangement uses TRBV6-1 and TRBJ2-1; D gene uncertain. V was trimmed by 6 bases and J by 15 bases, leaving 18 bases between them. Per germline, CDR1 MNHNS and CDR2 SASEGT. CDR3 length: 12 residues. CDR3 loop: CASSQGPSRTFF. CDR3 DNA: TGTGCCAGCAGCCAAGGCCCCAGCCGGACGTTCTTC.

This clonotype came up a few times. This chain links TRBV6-1 with TRBJ2-7; no clear D. This CDR3 spans 14 amino acids. CDR1 and CDR2 (germline): MNHNS, SASEGT. Trimming took off 5 bases at V and 1 base at J, with 12 bases between the two ends. CDR3 protein: CASSITGFSYEQYF. The CDR3 coding sequence is TGTGCCAGCAGTATAACCGGGTTTTCCTACGAGCAGTACTTC.